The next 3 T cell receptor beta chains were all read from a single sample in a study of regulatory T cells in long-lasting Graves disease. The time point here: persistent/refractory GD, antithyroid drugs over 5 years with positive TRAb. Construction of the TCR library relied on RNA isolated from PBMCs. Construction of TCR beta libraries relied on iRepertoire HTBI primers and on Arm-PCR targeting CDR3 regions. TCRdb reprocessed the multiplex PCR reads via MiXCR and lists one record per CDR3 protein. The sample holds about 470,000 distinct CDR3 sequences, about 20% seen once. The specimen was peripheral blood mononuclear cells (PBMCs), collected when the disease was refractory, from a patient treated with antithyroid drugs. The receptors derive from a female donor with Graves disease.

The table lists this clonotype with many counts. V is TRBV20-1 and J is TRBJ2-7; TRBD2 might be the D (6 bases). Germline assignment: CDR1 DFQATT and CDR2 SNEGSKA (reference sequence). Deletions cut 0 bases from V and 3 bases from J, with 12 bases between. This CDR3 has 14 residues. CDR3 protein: CSARDAQEGYEQYF. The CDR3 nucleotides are TGCAGTGCTAGAGATGCCCAGGAGGGCTACGAGCAGTACTTC.

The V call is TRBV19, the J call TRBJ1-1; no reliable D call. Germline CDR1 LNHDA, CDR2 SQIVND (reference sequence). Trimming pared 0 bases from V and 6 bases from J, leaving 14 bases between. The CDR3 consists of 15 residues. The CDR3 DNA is TGTGCCAGTAGTATAGAGCCGGGCCAGAGGGCTGAAGCTTTCTTT. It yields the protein CASSIEPGQRAEAFF.

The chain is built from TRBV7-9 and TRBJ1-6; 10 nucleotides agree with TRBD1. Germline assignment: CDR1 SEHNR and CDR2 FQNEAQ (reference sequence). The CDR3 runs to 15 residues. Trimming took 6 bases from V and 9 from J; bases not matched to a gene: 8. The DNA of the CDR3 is TGTGCCAGCAGTCCCGGGACAGGGGTTGGTTCACCCCTCCACTTT. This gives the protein CASSPGTGVGSPLHF. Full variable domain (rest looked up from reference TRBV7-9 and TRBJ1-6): DTGVSQNPRHKITKRGQNVTFRCDPISEHNRLYWYRQTLGQGPEFLTYFQNEAQLEKSRLLSDRFSAERPKGSFSTLEIQRTEQGDSAMYLCASSPGTGVGSPLHFGNGTRLTVT.